The rows below give T cell receptor beta chains drawn from one sample of a study of blood T cell repertoires in COVID-19. Only in-frame clones appear in the TCRdb table, and some are missing; sequencing was by immunoSEQ multiplex PCR. The sample has 390,000 or so clones, 70% to 90% seen once. Sequenced input: peripheral blood. The source of these receptors is a young woman with active or convalescent COVID-19. The CDR3 runs from the conserved cysteine through the conserved F or W. D genes are given only for firm matches. Clone size, where shown, is once, few, many, or a class for clones that have expanded.

clone size: -
D gene: -
J gene: TRBJ1-2
CDR3 length: 13
V gene: TRBV21-1
CDR3 protein: CASSADRGYGYTF
CDR3 DNA: TGTGCCAGCAGCGCGGACAGGGGGTATGGCTACACCTTC

clone size: -
D gene: TRBD2
J gene: TRBJ2-5
CDR3 length: 13
V gene: TRBV6-5
CDR3 protein: CASSYSTAGAQYF
CDR3 DNA: TGTGCCAGCAGTTACTCGACAGCGGGAGCCCAGTACTTC

clone size: -
D gene: -
J gene: TRBJ1-1
CDR3 length: 15
V gene: TRBV19
CDR3 protein: CASSIEVTGWTEAFF
CDR3 DNA: TGTGCCAGTAGTATCGAGGTGACAGGTTGGACTGAAGCTTTCTTT

clone size: -
D gene: -
J gene: TRBJ2-3
CDR3 length: 17
V gene: TRBV11-2
CDR3 protein: CASSLYPPGVLTDTQYF
CDR3 DNA: TGTGCCAGCAGCTTATACCCACCGGGGGTCCTCACAGATACGCAGTATTTT

clone size: few
D gene: TRBD1
J gene: TRBJ1-2
CDR3 length: 17
V gene: TRBV27
CDR3 protein: CASRTGTGGIGSYGYTF
CDR3 DNA: TGTGCCAGCAGAACCGGGACAGGGGGCATAGGAAGCTATGGCTACACCTTC

clone size: -
D gene: TRBD1
J gene: TRBJ2-7
CDR3 length: 17
V gene: TRBV5-6
CDR3 protein: CASSLSLGQGSSYEQYF
CDR3 DNA: TGTGCCAGCAGCTTGTCCCTTGGACAGGGGAGCTCCTACGAGCAGTACTTC

clone size: -
D gene: TRBD1
J gene: TRBJ1-3
CDR3 length: 16
V gene: TRBV7-2
CDR3 protein: CASSGTGPFSGNTIYF
CDR3 DNA: TGTGCCAGCAGCGGGACAGGGCCCTTCTCTGGAAACACCATATATTTT

clone size: few
D gene: -
J gene: TRBJ2-7
CDR3 length: 15
V gene: TRBV4-2
CDR3 protein: CASSQTGINSYEQYF
CDR3 DNA: TGTGCCAGCAGCCAGACAGGTATTAACTCCTACGAGCAGTACTTC

clone size: -
D gene: -
J gene: TRBJ2-1
CDR3 length: 14
V gene: TRBV3-1/TRBV3-2
CDR3 protein: CASTPGQYVNEQFF
CDR3 DNA: TGTGCCAGCACGCCAGGACAGTACGTAAATGAGCAGTTCTTC

clone size: few
D gene: TRBD1
J gene: TRBJ1-2
CDR3 length: 14
V gene: TRBV19
CDR3 protein: CASSIYRGDYGYTF
CDR3 DNA: TGTGCCAGTAGTATCTACAGGGGAGACTATGGCTACACCTTC

clone size: -
D gene: TRBD1
J gene: TRBJ2-3
CDR3 length: 14
V gene: TRBV19
CDR3 protein: CASRTGTGGDTQYF
CDR3 DNA: TGTGCCAGTCGCACCGGGACAGGGGGAGATACGCAGTATTTT

clone size: -
D gene: TRBD1
J gene: TRBJ1-1
CDR3 length: 13
V gene: TRBV5-6
CDR3 protein: CASSAGQRFEAFF
CDR3 DNA: TGTGCCAGCAGCGCGGGACAGCGCTTCGAAGCTTTCTTT